The present T cell receptor (beta chain) was sequenced within a study of OX40 agonist ivuxolimab in advanced cancers. General study points: The mean number of expanded clones was higher in CD8+ T cells than in CD4+.

V was cut by 6 bases and J by 3 bases, with 11 bases left in between. The CDR3 has 14 residues. The V gene's germline CDR1 is MNHEY and CDR2 SVGAGI. The assay was immunoSEQ multiplex PCR, and TCRdb's table has in-frame clones only and misses some. The sample includes tens of thousands of clones, more than 85% of them seen just once. Points on this clone: What it binds is unknown.

The sequence was obtained from an adult with an advanced solid tumor such as melanoma, head and neck, liver or kidney cancer. The sample consisted of CD4+ or CD8+ T cells sorted from blood, taken in a trial of the OX40 agonist ivuxolimab. V is TRBV6-5 and J is TRBJ2-2; D uncertain. The DNA of the CDR3 is TGTGCCAGCAGATGGGCTCGGGACACCGGGGAGCTGTTTTTT. Protein sequence: CASRWARDTGELFF.